This T cell receptor beta chain comes out of a study of shared clonotypes between healthy human individuals. Terminally differentiated effector memory CD45RA+ cells were left out of the naive CD8 fraction, which was CD45RO-negative and positively selected for CCR7. Germline CDR1 reads SNHLY; CDR2 reads FYNNEI. The CDR3 consists of 16 residues. With 4 bases removed from V and 4 bases from J, the gap between germline ends came to 17 bases. Generated by immunoSEQ multiplex PCR, the TCRdb table keeps only in-frame clones and is missing some. The sample has around 600,000 clones, 85% to 95% seen once; the top ten hold 0.11%.

What was sequenced was naive CD8+ T cells sorted from blood. The gene calls are TRBV2 and TRBJ2-1, with a tentative D call TRBD1 (6 bases). This receptor was obtained from a woman in her 30s in good health. CDR3 bases: TGTGCCAGCAGTGCTACAGGGAGTCCTGTTTACAATGAGCAGTTCTTC. Residues: CASSATGSPVYNEQFF.